This T cell receptor (beta chain) derives from a study of T cells in Graves' hyperthyroidism and ophthalmopathy. This clonotype was detected a few times. The germline V gene encodes CDR1 SQVTM and CDR2 ANQGSEA. Trimming cost V 3 bases and J 2 bases, with 19 bases left between them. The CDR3 has 16 residues. TCR beta CDR3 region amplification was performed from RNA transcripts. The TCR CDR3 was amplified in a first-round RT-PCR using the HTBI primer set. One entry per CDR3 protein results from TCRdb running MiXCR on the multiplex PCR reads. The sample carries around 700,000 distinct CDR3 sequences, about 19% recorded once.

The source is a woman aged 45-59 years with Graves' hyperthyroidism that later progressed to Graves' ophthalmopathy. What was sequenced was blood. The V and J genes are TRBV29-1 and TRBJ2-5; D may be TRBD2 (5 bases). This CDR3 reads CSVERLAVDPQETQYF. The CDR3 DNA reads as TGCAGCGTTGAGCGGCTAGCCGTCGACCCTCAAGAGACCCAGTACTTC.